This T cell receptor beta chain appears in the sequencing data of a study of blood T cell repertoires in COVID-19 (dated by TCRdb to 2020 to 2022). For the study in its entirety: The collaborator samples originated in the United States, Italy and Spain and spanned the acute and convalescent phases of COVID-19. The repertoires were released in a freely available public database intended as a resource for research on the immune response to SARS-CoV-2. The samples were drawn from two sources: the first 160 participants of the ongoing ImmuneRACE study, and 1,000 to 1,500 subjects contributed by 6 global collaborators. The sample metadata nearly always contained a de-identified subject ID, COVID-19 status, age in years and sex. Deeply sampled blood TCRbeta repertoires from subjects exposed to, actively infected with, or recovered from COVID-19 were included in the dataset. HLA class I and class II types, where available, came from metadata supplied by the sample provider rather than from assay-based typing. The material from the prospective study consisted of cDNA or gDNA derived from T cells, B-cell-depleted T cells, or PBMCs.

What the research found in general, with its limitations: Clinical and demographic metadata were provided uncurated, with the amount varying by source and participant.

TCRbeta CDR3 regions were amplified from genomic DNA by means of the immunoSEQ Assay, a bias-controlled multiplex PCR. On the authors' methods: The number of nucleated cells in each sample was estimated by amplification of reference gene primers within the assay. Sequence reads were collapsed and filtered to measure the absolute abundance of every unique TCRbeta CDR3 rearrangement. For each sample, productive Simpson clonality was calculated as the square root of Simpson's diversity index over productive rearrangements. TCRdb mirrors the immuneACCESS table, restricted to in-frame sequences. Some clones are absent from its copies; in checked studies, under half trace to an unresolved V gene, and the reason for the others is unknown. D and trimming come from the DNA, and the V and J calls and clone size come from that table. This sample gives approximately 270,000 clones in total; about four fifths of them show up just once. The top ten hold about 9.6% of the sample.

Each collaborating institution followed its own protocols to collect whole blood in K2EDTA tubes. For TCRbeta analysis, collaborators shipped samples in one of three forms: frozen whole blood, isolated PBMCs, or DNA extracted from either of those sample types. The CDR3 goes from the cysteine to the phenylalanine over 14 residues. This entry keeps only the CDR3 DNA: 42 bases, framed from base 1. The germline V gene gives CDR1 as SGHRS and CDR2 as YFSETQ. V is pared back by 3 bases and J by 8 bases, with 12 bases lying between the germline termini. Worth noting for this clone: Its cognate antigen has yet to be identified. No much larger clone exists at a distance of one base, and base qualities are not known.

The receptor was derived from a man older than 75 with acute or convalescent COVID-19. Sequenced: peripheral blood. This receptor chain uses TRBV5-1 and TRBJ1-6, with the D gene uncertain. The CDR3 here reads CASSSAVVHSPLHF. The DNA reads TGCGCCAGCAGCTCGGCGGTGGTCCATTCACCCCTCCACTTT.